The 21 T cell receptor beta chains below were found in one sample sequenced in a study of identical twins. MiXCR was run by TCRdb on the 5' RACE reads, yielding one entry per CDR3 protein. This sample has some 500,000 distinct CDR3 sequences, with 20% to 25% found just once. The same specimen was also included in a second study, on T cells expressing NK-cell markers.

Specimen: CD4+ T cells sorted from blood. The receptor set was obtained from a young woman in good health.

The J gene is TRBJ2-7, the V gene TRBV12-3 or TRBV12-4; D gene unclear. Trimming cost V 3 bases and J 3 bases, with 15 bases left between them. The CDR3 runs to 15 residues. CDR3 region: CASSFGLLRDYEQYF. DNA for the CDR3: TGTGCCAGCAGTTTTGGGCTTCTACGTGACTACGAGCAGTACTTC.

The J gene is TRBJ2-5, the V gene TRBV29-1; a weak D match, TRBD1 (5 bases). V was cut by 5 bases and J by 3 bases, with 10 bases left in between. The CDR3 loop spans 12 amino acids. Germline V gene sequence: CDR1 SQVTM, CDR2 ANQGSEA. The CDR3 DNA is TGCAGCGTTATTGGCAGGGAAGAGACCCAGTACTTC. Translating gives CSVIGREETQYF.

The chain's CDR3 is CSVVGGGETQYF. CDR3 nucleotide sequence: TGCAGCGTTGTGGGGGGAGGGGAGACCCAGTACTTC. The rearrangement uses TRBV29-1 and TRBJ2-5, with 7 bases fitting TRBD2. Germline V gene sequence: CDR1 SQVTM, CDR2 ANQGSEA. V was clipped by 4 bases and J by 5 bases; unmatched bases: 4. This CDR3 contains 12 residues.

The gene calls are TRBV9 and TRBJ2-1; D is possibly TRBD2 (6 bases). The germline V and J ends were trimmed by 6 bases and 9 bases, with 10 bases remaining between them. The CDR3 length is 11 residues. Germline lookup yields CDR1 SGDLS and CDR2 YYNGEE. The CDR3 spells CASTGGLEQFF. The DNA for the CDR3 is TGTGCCAGCACCGGGGGTCTTGAGCAGTTCTTC.

This clonotype was seen more than once but under ten times. V is TRBV12-3 or TRBV12-4 and J is TRBJ1-2; maybe TRBD1 (6 bases). This CDR3 has 13 residues. The V end lost 4 bases, the J end lost 7 bases, and 13 bases lay between the germline ends. CDR3 sequence (DNA): TGTGCCAGCAGTTCAACACAGGGAACTGGCTACACCTTC. Translation: CASSSTQGTGYTF.

This clonotype was seen at least ten times. The chain recombines TRBV20-1 with TRBJ2-7; 12 nucleotides line up with TRBD2. Germline CDR1 DFQATT, CDR2 SNEGSKA (reference sequence). The CDR3 contains 15 residues. V shed 3 bases and J 5 bases; nucleotides not matched to a gene: 8. Written as DNA, the CDR3 is TGCAGTGCTAGTCGATCTAGCGGGAGGGCCAACGAGCAGTACTTC. Translated, it gives CSASRSSGRANEQYF.

This clonotype was recorded a few times. The chain combines TRBV29-1 with TRBJ1-1; maybe TRBD1 (6 bases). V lost 5 bases and J lost 5, with 6 bases in between. From germline, CDR1 is SQVTM and CDR2 ANQGSEA. The CDR3 is 10 amino acids. CDR3 DNA: TGCAGCGTTAGGGGGACTGAAGCTTTCTTT. It yields the protein CSVRGTEAFF.

The chain has TRBV20-1 and TRBJ1-1; D remains unclear. V lost 6 bases, J lost 0 bases, and 14 bases lay in between. Germline CDR1 is DFQATT and CDR2 is SNEGSKA (reference sequence). CDR3 length: 14 residues. This CDR3 reads CSARKAGMNTEAFF. The CDR3 DNA reads as TGCAGTGCCAGAAAGGCAGGCATGAACACTGAAGCTTTCTTT.

The chain employs TRBV5-1 and TRBJ1-4; possibly TRBD1 for D (5 bases). The CDR3 runs to 16 residues. CDR1 SGHRS and CDR2 YFSETQ come from the germline V gene. Trimming took 0 bases from V and 7 from J, leaving 16 bases between them. The CDR3 loop is CASSLGDSSPGEKLFF. CDR3 bases: TGCGCCAGCAGCTTGGGGGACTCTTCGCCGGGTGAAAAACTGTTTTTT.

This clonotype was counted between two and nine times. The V gene is TRBV5-1, the J gene TRBJ2-7, with 8 bases matching TRBD2. Germline CDR1 and CDR2: SGHRS and YFSETQ. This CDR3 has 13 amino acids. V was clipped by 3 bases and J by 3 bases; unmatched bases: 2. CDR3 nucleotides: TGCGCCAGCAGCTACCTAGCGGGCTACGAGCAGTACTTC. Amino acid sequence: CASSYLAGYEQYF. The whole variable domain, filled in from reference TRBV5-1 and TRBJ2-7, reads KAGVTQTPRYLIKTRGQQVTLSCSPISGHRSVSWYQQTPGQGLQFLFEYFSETQRNKGNFPGRFSGRQFSNSRSEMNVSTLELGDSALYLCASSYLAGYEQYFGPGTRLTVT.

V and J are TRBV20-1 and TRBJ1-1; D gene uncertain. The ends were cut back, 6 bases at V and 2 bases at J, with 7 bases in the middle. CDR1 is DFQATT, CDR2 SNEGSKA, per germline (reference sequence). This CDR3 is 11 amino acids long. The CDR3 here is CSAGLNTEAFF. CDR3 nucleotides: TGCAGTGCAGGGCTTAACACTGAAGCTTTCTTT.

The CDR3 is CSAEEVVSSRNEQFF. For the CDR3, the DNA is TGCAGTGCCGAGGAAGTGGTATCCAGCAGGAATGAGCAGTTCTTC. The J gene is TRBJ2-1, the V gene TRBV20-1; D remains ambiguous. Between the trimmed V and J ends, which lost 6 bases and 7 bases, there was a span of 22 bases. Germline values: CDR1 DFQATT, CDR2 SNEGSKA (reference sequence). The CDR3 loop spans 15 amino acids.

The chain recombines TRBV6-5 with TRBJ2-3; tentative D call: TRBD1 (5 bases). This CDR3 has 14 amino acids. The V gene's germline CDR1 is MNHEY and CDR2 SVGAGI. Trimming took off 3 bases at V and 5 bases at J, with 12 bases between the two ends. The CDR3 nucleotides read TGTGCCAGCAGTTATTCCAGGGCCAAAGATACGCAGTATTTT. Translated, it gives CASSYSRAKDTQYF.

This clonotype was seen at least ten times. The gene calls are TRBV5-1 and TRBJ2-1, with a weak D call TRBD1 (6 bases). This CDR3 spans 13 amino acids. V lost 3 bases and J lost 10, with 14 bases in between. CDR1 is SGHRS and CDR2 is YFSETQ in the germline V gene. DNA for the CDR3: TGCGCCAGCAGCTCATTACAGGGAGCGGAGCAGTTCTTC. It encodes CASSSLQGAEQFF.

The J gene is TRBJ2-2, the V gene TRBV20-1; no clear D gene. Germline loops: CDR1 DFQATT, CDR2 SNEGSKA (reference sequence). This CDR3 contains 15 residues. V lost 3 bases, J lost 2 bases, and 13 bases lay in between. For the CDR3, the DNA is TGCAGTGCTAGCCTCACTCTGAAAAACACCGGGGAGCTGTTTTTT. It translates to CSASLTLKNTGELFF.

This clonotype has more than one count but fewer than ten. The V and J genes are TRBV12-3 or TRBV12-4 and TRBJ1-1; D ambiguous. The CDR3 runs 11 residues. Trimming left V 6 bases short and J 7 bases short, with 9 bases between. This chain's CDR3 is CASSLRFEAFF. DNA of the CDR3: TGTGCCAGCAGCCTGAGGTTTGAAGCTTTCTTT.

This chain uses TRBV20-1 with TRBJ2-5, with 7 bases aligning to TRBD2. With 6 bases clipped from V and 5 bases from J, the junction kept 12 bases outside the gene matches. This CDR3 is 14 amino acids long. CDR1 and CDR2 (germline): DFQATT, SNEGSKA (reference sequence). The CDR3: CSARTGGSGETQYF. The CDR3 DNA sequence: TGCAGTGCGAGGACCGGGGGGTCGGGTGAGACCCAGTACTTC.

This clonotype has only a few counts. The chain combines TRBV10-3 with TRBJ1-6; D perhaps matches TRBD1 (5 bases). This CDR3 is built from 13 residues. Germline CDR1 is ENHRY and CDR2 is SYGVKD. Trimming removed 5 bases from V and 14 bases from J, with 16 bases in between. Written as DNA, the CDR3 is TGTGCCATCAGTCGCGGGCCGGACATCACCCTCCACTTT. Translating gives CAISRGPDITLHF.

The gene calls are TRBV20-1 and TRBJ2-5, with 8 bases fitting TRBD2. Unmatched junction bases numbered 8, after V lost 6 bases and J lost 2 bases. This CDR3 comprises 14 residues. Germline values: CDR1 DFQATT, CDR2 SNEGSKA (reference sequence). The CDR3 loop is CSAPYGGAQETQYF. The CDR3 DNA is TGCAGTGCCCCCTACGGGGGGGCACAAGAGACCCAGTACTTC.

CDR3 protein: CARLLFRQYTEAFF. The CDR3 nucleotides are TGCGCCAGACTACTCTTCAGACAGTACACTGAAGCTTTCTTT. The V gene is TRBV23-1, the J gene TRBJ1-1, with a possible D match to TRBD1 (5 bases). TRBV23-1 is an ORF for which the function is uncertain. The CDR3 sequence is 14 residues long. V was cut by 9 bases and J by 3 bases, with 17 bases left in between.

The chain carries TRBV20-1 and TRBJ1-5, with TRBD1 matching 7 bases. This CDR3 contains 13 residues. CDR1 is DFQATT and CDR2 is SNEGSKA in the germline V gene (reference sequence). V shed 6 bases and J 4 bases; nucleotides not matched to a gene: 6. This CDR3 is CSALGQPNQPQHF. The CDR3 coding sequence is TGCAGTGCGCTGGGACAGCCGAATCAGCCCCAGCATTTT.